Listed below are T cell receptor beta chains from one sample, sequenced in a study of beta chain features in type 1 diabetes. Assay used: immunoSEQ multiplex PCR; TCRdb lists only in-frame clones, some missing. The sample holds about 740,000 clones, around an eighth seen once. The sequenced sample was naive CD4+ T cells from blood. Receptors originate from a man between 18 and 35 years old with type 1 diabetes. Each CDR3 is given with its conserved first and last residue. A D gene is named only where the DNA matches it firmly. Clone sizes are given selectively: once, few, many, or a class where the clone is expanded.

J gene	V gene	clone size	D gene	CDR3 protein	CDR3 DNA
TRBJ1-6	TRBV5-4	few	.	CASSPSRSPVTLHF	TGTGCCAGCAGCCCCTCGCGGAGCCCTGTGACCCTCCACTTT
TRBJ1-5	TRBV19	.	.	CASGNQPQHF	TGTGCCAGTGGGAATCAGCCCCAGCATTTT
TRBJ2-5	TRBV5-1	few	.	CASSTPNQETQYF	TGCGCCAGCAGCACCCCGAACCAAGAGACCCAGTACTTC
TRBJ1-2	TRBV15	few	.	CATSGGHSNYGYTF	TGTGCCACCAGTGGGGGCCACTCAAACTATGGCTACACCTTC
TRBJ2-3	TRBV14	few	.	CASSSVLGPDTQYF	TGTGCCAGCAGCTCCGTTTTGGGGCCAGATACGCAGTATTTT
TRBJ2-1	TRBV19	.	TRBD2	CASSDLAGAYYNEQFF	TGTGCCAGTAGTGACTTAGCGGGGGCGTACTACAATGAGCAGTTCTTC
TRBJ2-6	TRBV5-1	few	TRBD1	CASSLARDRHSGANVLTF	TGCGCCAGCAGCTTGGCTAGGGACAGACACTCTGGGGCCAACGTCCTGACTTTC
TRBJ2-7	TRBV30	few	TRBD1	CAWRETGGAYEQYF	TGTGCCTGGAGGGAGACAGGGGGTGCCTACGAGCAGTACTTC
TRBJ1-4	TRBV5-4	few	.	CASTEPTSEKLFF	TGTGCCAGCACTGAACCTACGAGTGAAAAACTGTTTTTT
TRBJ2-4	TRBV7-9	.	TRBD1	CASSLTGTGAKNIQYF	TGTGCCAGCAGCTTAACCGGGACAGGGGCCAAAAACATTCAGTACTTC
TRBJ1-5	TRBV28	few	TRBD1	CASSQPSDRGLPQHF	TGTGCCAGCAGTCAGCCTTCGGACAGGGGACTGCCCCAGCATTTT
TRBJ2-1	TRBV6-5	few	.	CASQSRDEQFF	TGTGCCAGCCAAAGTCGGGATGAGCAGTTCTTC
TRBJ2-5	TRBV5-1	few	.	CASGGDGHQETQYF	TGCGCCAGCGGCGGGGACGGACACCAAGAGACCCAGTACTTC
TRBJ1-5	TRBV7-9	few	.	CASSLKGNQPQHF	TGTGCCAGCAGCTTAAAGGGGAACCAGCCCCAGCATTTT
TRBJ2-5	TRBV7-8	.	TRBD1	CASSRGRQETQYF	TGTGCCAGCAGCAGGGGGCGTCAAGAGACCCAGTACTTC
TRBJ1-5	TRBV18	.	.	CASSLLGQVNNQPQHF	TGTGCCAGCTCACTTCTTGGGCAGGTGAACAATCAGCCCCAGCATTTT
TRBJ1-1	TRBV20-1	.	.	CSAREDGEAFF	TGCAGTGCTAGGGAGGACGGTGAAGCTTTCTTT
TRBJ2-1	TRBV4-1	.	TRBD1	CASSPGQAFRNEQFF	TGCGCCAGCAGCCCCGGACAGGCCTTTAGGAATGAGCAGTTCTTC
TRBJ2-3	TRBV10-3	.	TRBD2	CAISEFSGGSTDTQYF	TGTGCCATCAGTGAGTTTAGCGGGGGGAGCACAGATACGCAGTATTTT
TRBJ1-5	TRBV28	.	.	CASSRLLSNQPQHF	TGTGCCAGCAGCCGTCTTCTTAGCAATCAGCCCCAGCATTTT
TRBJ1-5	TRBV7-9	.	TRBD1	CASSTDRVQPQHF	TGTGCCAGCAGCACGGACAGGGTCCAGCCCCAGCATTTT
TRBJ1-2	TRBV18	few	.	CASSPTPDTIHGYGYTF	TGTGCCAGCTCACCCACTCCTGACACTATCCACGGGTATGGCTACACCTTC
TRBJ1-4	TRBV25-1	.	.	CASREGANEKLFF	TGTGCCAGCAGGGAGGGTGCTAATGAAAAACTGTTTTTT
TRBJ2-4	TRBV30	few	.	CAWRTQGGNIQYF	TGTGCCTGGAGGACCCAGGGTGGAAACATTCAGTACTTC
TRBJ1-6	TRBV10-3	.	TRBD1	CAISGQGASSPLHF	TGTGCCATCAGTGGACAGGGTGCGAGTTCACCCCTCCACTTT
TRBJ1-1	TRBV29-1	few	.	CSVENQGTHTEAFF	TGCAGCGTTGAAAATCAGGGGACCCACACTGAAGCTTTCTTT
TRBJ1-6	TRBV15	.	.	CATSRDLYNSPLHF	TGTGCCACCAGCAGAGACCTCTATAATTCACCCCTCCACTTT
TRBJ1-1	TRBV29-1	few	.	CSVEIAQNTEAFF	TGCAGCGTAGAGATAGCCCAGAACACTGAAGCTTTCTTT
TRBJ1-2	TRBV20-1	few	.	CSALATGYTF	TGCAGTGCTTTGGCGACTGGCTACACCTTC
TRBJ2-7	TRBV30	few	TRBD1	CAWTGQGGQYF	TGTGCCTGGACCGGACAGGGAGGGCAGTACTTC
TRBJ2-1	TRBV7-2	few	.	CASSSYRGGGNEQFF	TGTGCCAGCAGCTCCTACAGGGGAGGAGGGAATGAGCAGTTCTTC
TRBJ1-2	TRBV6-1	few	.	CASSEGRGRLYGYTF	TGTGCCAGCAGTGAAGGACGGGGGAGACTTTATGGCTACACCTTC
TRBJ2-3	TRBV4-1	few	.	CASSQAGSRTDTQYF	TGCGCCAGCAGCCAAGCAGGGAGTCGCACAGATACGCAGTATTTT
TRBJ1-1	TRBV29-1	.	.	CSAEDGRMNTEAFF	TGCAGCGCCGAGGACGGTAGAATGAACACTGAAGCTTTCTTT
TRBJ1-3	TRBV9	few	.	CASSNPGTHSGNTIYF	TGTGCCAGCAGCAATCCCGGGACCCACTCTGGAAACACCATATATTTT
TRBJ2-7	TRBV29-1	.	.	CSVGLDEQYF	TGCAGCGTGGGCCTTGACGAGCAGTACTTC
TRBJ1-2	TRBV19	few	TRBD1	CASSADRGLYGYTF	TGTGCCAGTAGTGCGGACAGGGGGCTATATGGCTACACCTTC
TRBJ1-5	TRBV7-9	.	TRBD1	CASSAPGQGPQHF	TGTGCCAGCAGCGCACCGGGACAGGGGCCCCAGCATTTT
TRBJ1-1	TRBV10-3	.	TRBD1	CAISGGTGRIEAFF	TGTGCCATCAGTGGCGGGACAGGGAGGATTGAAGCTTTCTTT
TRBJ2-7	TRBV5-4	.	.	CASSLGEGRNEQYF	TGTGCCAGCAGCTTGGGAGAGGGCCGAAACGAGCAGTACTTC
TRBJ2-7	TRBV6-6	.	.	CASSYSQGSSYEQYF	TGTGCCAGCAGTTACTCGCAGGGGTCTTCCTACGAGCAGTACTTC
TRBJ2-2	TRBV7-2	.	.	CASSFGVLTGELFF	TGTGCCAGCAGCTTCGGGGTTCTCACCGGGGAGCTGTTTTTT
TRBJ2-2	TRBV7-9	.	.	CASISFGGPDTGELFF	TGTGCCAGCATCTCATTCGGGGGTCCCGACACCGGGGAGCTGTTTTTT
TRBJ2-1	TRBV19	.	TRBD2	CASSIPAAGVNNEQFF	TGTGCCAGTAGTATCCCCGCGGCGGGGGTCAACAATGAGCAGTTCTTC
TRBJ2-3	TRBV18	.	.	CASSKRSTDTQYF	TGTGCCAGCTCAAAACGGTCCACAGATACGCAGTATTTT
TRBJ2-1	TRBV18	few	TRBD2	CASSPQRGASGQQFF	TGTGCCAGCTCACCACAGCGGGGGGCATCGGGCCAGCAGTTCTTC
TRBJ1-2	TRBV7-9	few	TRBD1	CASSSGDRIFYGYTF	TGTGCCAGCAGCTCAGGGGACAGGATATTCTATGGCTACACCTTC
TRBJ2-5	TRBV5-4	few	TRBD2	CASSRSGGAQETQYF	TGTGCCAGCAGCCGGTCCGGGGGGGCGCAAGAGACCCAGTACTTC
TRBJ1-2	TRBV30	few	.	CAWSVRHINYGYTF	TGTGCCTGGAGTGTAAGGCACATTAACTATGGCTACACCTTC
TRBJ2-3	TRBV2	few	.	CASSLGSITDTQYF	TGTGCCAGCAGTTTAGGCAGCATCACAGATACGCAGTATTTT
TRBJ2-5	TRBV6-1	few	TRBD1	CASSEYRGVVDQETQYF	TGTGCCAGCAGTGAATACAGGGGAGTAGTAGACCAAGAGACCCAGTACTTC
TRBJ2-1	TRBV7-8	.	.	CASSSARGYNNEQFF	TGTGCCAGCAGCTCCGCGAGGGGGTACAACAATGAGCAGTTCTTC
TRBJ2-5	TRBV29-1	few	.	CSVEVRAGETQYF	TGCAGCGTTGAGGTCCGGGCGGGGGAGACCCAGTACTTC
TRBJ1-2	TRBV4-2	.	.	CASSQRDGEGYTF	TGTGCCAGCAGCCAAAGGGACGGGGAAGGCTACACCTTC
TRBJ1-2	TRBV29-1	.	TRBD1	CSVSRDRGGGYTF	TGCAGCGTGAGCCGGGACAGGGGAGGCGGCTACACCTTC